This T cell receptor beta chain was sequenced in a study of molecular identifiers for immune sequencing clone quantification. Study overall: The replicate experiment used RNA from roughly 20,000 or 100,000 naive CD8 cells. This RNA was split into five aliquots, and four of them were sequenced.

With listed TCR primers and previously described methods, bulk TCR libraries were prepared. Via MiXCR, TCRdb re-called the PCR reads, giving one row per CDR3 protein. The table has tens of thousands of distinct CDR3 sequences, less than 20% seen once. CDR3 length equals 13 residues. The V end was cut by 6 bases, the J end by 1 base, with 10 bases between. Per the germline V gene, CDR1 is LNHNV and CDR2 is YYDKDF (reference sequence). This clonotype was found many times. This chain uses TRBV15 with TRBJ2-7; D perhaps matches TRBD1 (5 bases). The origin of this receptor is a human donor in good health. Some libraries in this study had Jurkat cell RNA spiked in. Sequences were obtained from naive CD8+ T cells from blood, with Jurkat cell RNA spiked in. The subset: FACS-sorted CD8+CD4-CCR7+CD45RA+ naive T cells. The CDR3 coding sequence is TGTGCCACCAGTTGGGGCCAGTCCTACGAGCAGTACTTC. Translated, it gives CATSWGQSYEQYF.